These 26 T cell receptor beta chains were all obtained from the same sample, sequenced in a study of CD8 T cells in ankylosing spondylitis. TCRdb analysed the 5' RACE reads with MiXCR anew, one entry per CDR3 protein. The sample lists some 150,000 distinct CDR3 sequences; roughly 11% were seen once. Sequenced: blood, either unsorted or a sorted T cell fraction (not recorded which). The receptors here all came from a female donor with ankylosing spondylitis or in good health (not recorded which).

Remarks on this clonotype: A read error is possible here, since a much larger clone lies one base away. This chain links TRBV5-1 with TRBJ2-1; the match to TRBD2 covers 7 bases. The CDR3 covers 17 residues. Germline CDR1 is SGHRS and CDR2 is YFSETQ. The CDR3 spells CVSSLDGRVRSYNEQFF. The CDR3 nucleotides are TGCGTCAGCAGCTTGGATGGGAGGGTTAGGTCCTACAATGAGCAGTTCTTC. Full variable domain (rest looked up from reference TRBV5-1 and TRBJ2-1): KAGVTQTPRYLIKTRGQQVTLSCSPISGHRSVSWYQQTPGQGLQFLFEYFSETQRNKGNFPGRFSGRQFSNSRSEMNVSTLELGDSALYLCVSSLDGRVRSYNEQFFGPGTRLTVL.

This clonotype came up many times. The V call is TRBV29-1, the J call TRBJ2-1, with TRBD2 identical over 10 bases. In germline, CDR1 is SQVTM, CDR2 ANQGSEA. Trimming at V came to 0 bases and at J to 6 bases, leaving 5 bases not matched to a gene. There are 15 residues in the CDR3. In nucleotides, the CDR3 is TGCAGCGTTGAAGAACTAGCGGGACTCGGCAATGAGCAGTTCTTC. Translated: CSVEELAGLGNEQFF.

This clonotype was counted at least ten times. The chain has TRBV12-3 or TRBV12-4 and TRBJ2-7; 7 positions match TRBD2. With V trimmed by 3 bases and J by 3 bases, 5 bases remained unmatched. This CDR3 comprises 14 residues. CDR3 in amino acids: CASSFGGNDYEQYF. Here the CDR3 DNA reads TGTGCCAGCAGTTTCGGGGGGAACGACTACGAGCAGTACTTC.

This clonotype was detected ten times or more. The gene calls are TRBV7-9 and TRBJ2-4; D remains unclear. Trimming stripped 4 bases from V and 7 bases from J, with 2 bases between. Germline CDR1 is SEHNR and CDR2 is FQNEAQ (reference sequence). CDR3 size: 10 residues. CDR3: CASSSNIQYF. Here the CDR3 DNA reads TGTGCCAGCAGCTCTAACATTCAGTACTTC.

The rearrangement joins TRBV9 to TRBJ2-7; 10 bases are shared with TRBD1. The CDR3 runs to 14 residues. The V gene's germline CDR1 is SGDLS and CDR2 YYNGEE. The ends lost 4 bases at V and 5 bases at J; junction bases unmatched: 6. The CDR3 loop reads CASSSGQGFHEQYF. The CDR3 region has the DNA TGTGCCAGCAGCTCGGGACAGGGGTTCCACGAGCAGTACTTC.

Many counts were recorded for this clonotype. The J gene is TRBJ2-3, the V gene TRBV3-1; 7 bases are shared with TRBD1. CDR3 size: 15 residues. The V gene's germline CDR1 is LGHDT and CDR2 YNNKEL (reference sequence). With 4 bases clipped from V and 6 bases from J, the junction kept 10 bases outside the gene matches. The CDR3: CASSLIQGTFDTQYF. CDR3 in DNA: TGTGCCAGCAGCCTTATACAGGGGACCTTCGATACGCAGTATTTT.

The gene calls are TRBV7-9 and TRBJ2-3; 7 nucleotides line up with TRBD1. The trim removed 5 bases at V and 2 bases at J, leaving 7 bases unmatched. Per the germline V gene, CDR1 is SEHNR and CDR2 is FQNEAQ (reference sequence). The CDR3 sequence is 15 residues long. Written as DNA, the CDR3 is TGTGCCAGCAGCCAGACAGGGAAGGACACAGATACGCAGTATTTT. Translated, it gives CASSQTGKDTDTQYF.

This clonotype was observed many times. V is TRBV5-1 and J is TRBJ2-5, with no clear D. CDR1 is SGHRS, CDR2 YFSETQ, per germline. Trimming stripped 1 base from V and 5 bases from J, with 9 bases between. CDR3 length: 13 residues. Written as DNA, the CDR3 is TGCGCCAGCAGCTTGATGGGTGCGGAGACCCAGTACTTC. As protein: CASSLMGAETQYF.

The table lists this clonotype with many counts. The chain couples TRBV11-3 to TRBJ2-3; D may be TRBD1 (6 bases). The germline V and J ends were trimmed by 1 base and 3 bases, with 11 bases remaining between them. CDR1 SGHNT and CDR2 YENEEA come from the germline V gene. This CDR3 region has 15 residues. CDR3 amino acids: CASSLGRTDTDTQYF. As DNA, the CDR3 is TGTGCCAGCAGCTTAGGCCGGACAGATACAGATACGCAGTATTTT.

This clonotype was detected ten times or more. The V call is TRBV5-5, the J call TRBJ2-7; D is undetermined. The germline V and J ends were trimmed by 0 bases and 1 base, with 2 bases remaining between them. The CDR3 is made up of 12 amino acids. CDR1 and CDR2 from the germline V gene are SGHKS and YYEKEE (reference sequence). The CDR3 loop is CASSLESYEQYF. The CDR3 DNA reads TGTGCCAGCAGCTTGGAGTCCTACGAGCAGTACTTC.

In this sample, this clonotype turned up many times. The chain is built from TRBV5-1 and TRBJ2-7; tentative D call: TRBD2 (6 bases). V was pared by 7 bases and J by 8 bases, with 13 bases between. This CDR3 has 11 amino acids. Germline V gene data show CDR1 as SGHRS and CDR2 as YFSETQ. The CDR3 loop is CASAEGTKQYF. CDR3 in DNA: TGCGCCAGCGCGGAGGGAACTAAGCAGTACTTC.

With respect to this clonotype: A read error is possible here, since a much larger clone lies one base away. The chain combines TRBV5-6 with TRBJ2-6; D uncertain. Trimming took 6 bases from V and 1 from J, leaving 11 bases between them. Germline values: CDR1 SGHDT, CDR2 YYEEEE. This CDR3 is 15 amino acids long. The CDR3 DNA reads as TGTGCCAGCAACTTTGACGGGTCTGGGGCCAACGTCCTGACTTTC. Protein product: CASNFDGSGANVLTF.

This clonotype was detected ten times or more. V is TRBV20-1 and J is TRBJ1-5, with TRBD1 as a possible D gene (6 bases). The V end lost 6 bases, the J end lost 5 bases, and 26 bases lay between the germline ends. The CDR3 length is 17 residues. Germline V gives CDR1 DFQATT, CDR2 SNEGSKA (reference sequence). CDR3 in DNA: TGCAGTGCGCTTACAGGGTACCTTTCCAGCACTTATCAGCCCCAGCATTTT. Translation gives CSALTGYLSSTYQPQHF.

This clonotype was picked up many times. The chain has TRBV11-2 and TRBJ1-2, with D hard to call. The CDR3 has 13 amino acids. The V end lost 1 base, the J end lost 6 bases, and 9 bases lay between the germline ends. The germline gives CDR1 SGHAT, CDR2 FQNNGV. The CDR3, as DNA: TGTGCCAGCAGCTTAGGGCAGGCACATGGCTACACCTTC. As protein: CASSLGQAHGYTF.

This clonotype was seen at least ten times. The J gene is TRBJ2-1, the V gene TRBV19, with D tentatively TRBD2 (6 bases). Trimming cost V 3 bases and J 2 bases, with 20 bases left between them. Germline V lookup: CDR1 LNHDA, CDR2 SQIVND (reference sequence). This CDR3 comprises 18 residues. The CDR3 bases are TGTGCCAGTAGTATTTCGGAGTGGAGGGGACTCCCCTACAATGAGCAGTTCTTC. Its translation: CASSISEWRGLPYNEQFF.

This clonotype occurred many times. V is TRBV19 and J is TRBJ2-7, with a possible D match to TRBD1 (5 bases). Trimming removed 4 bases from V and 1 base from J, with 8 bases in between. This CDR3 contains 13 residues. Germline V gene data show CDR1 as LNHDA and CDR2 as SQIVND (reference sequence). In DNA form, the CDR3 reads TGTGCCAGTAGTAAGGGGCTTTCCTACGAGCAGTACTTC. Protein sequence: CASSKGLSYEQYF.

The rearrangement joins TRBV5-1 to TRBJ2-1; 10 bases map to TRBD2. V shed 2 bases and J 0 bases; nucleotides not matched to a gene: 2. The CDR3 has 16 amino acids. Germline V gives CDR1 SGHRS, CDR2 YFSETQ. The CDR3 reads CASSFLAGVSYNEQFF. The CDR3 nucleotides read TGCGCCAGCAGCTTTCTAGCGGGGGTCTCCTACAATGAGCAGTTCTTC.

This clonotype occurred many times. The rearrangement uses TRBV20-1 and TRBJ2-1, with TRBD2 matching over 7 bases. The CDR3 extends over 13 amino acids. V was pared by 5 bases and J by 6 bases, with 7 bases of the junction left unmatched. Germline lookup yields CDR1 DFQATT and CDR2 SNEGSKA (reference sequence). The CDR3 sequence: CSAGNPSGNEQFF. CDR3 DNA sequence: TGCAGTGCTGGGAACCCTAGCGGCAATGAGCAGTTCTTC.

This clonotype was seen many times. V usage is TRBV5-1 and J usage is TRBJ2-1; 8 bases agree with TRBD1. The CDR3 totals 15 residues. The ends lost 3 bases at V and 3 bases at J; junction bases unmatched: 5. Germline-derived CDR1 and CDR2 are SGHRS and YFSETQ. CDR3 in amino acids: CASSSRQGYYNEQFF. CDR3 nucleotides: TGCGCCAGCAGCTCCCGACAGGGGTACTACAATGAGCAGTTCTTC.

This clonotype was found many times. The CDR3 here is CASSQETKMQFF. CDR3 in DNA: TGTGCCAGCAGCCAGGAAACAAAAATGCAGTTCTTC. V and J are TRBV12-3 or TRBV12-4 and TRBJ2-1, with D unclear. The CDR3 runs 12 residues. Trimming cost V 6 bases and J 12 bases, with 15 bases left between them.

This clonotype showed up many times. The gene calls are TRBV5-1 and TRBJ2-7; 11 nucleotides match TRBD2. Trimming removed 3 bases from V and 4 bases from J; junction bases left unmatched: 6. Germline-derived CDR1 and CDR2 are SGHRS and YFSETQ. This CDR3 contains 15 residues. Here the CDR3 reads CASSWGLAVYYEQYF. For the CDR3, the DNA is TGCGCCAGCAGCTGGGGACTAGCGGTTTATTACGAGCAGTACTTC. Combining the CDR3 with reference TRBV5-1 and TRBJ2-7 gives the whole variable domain KAGVTQTPRYLIKTRGQQVTLSCSPISGHRSVSWYQQTPGQGLQFLFEYFSETQRNKGNFPGRFSGRQFSNSRSEMNVSTLELGDSALYLCASSWGLAVYYEQYFGPGTRLTVT.

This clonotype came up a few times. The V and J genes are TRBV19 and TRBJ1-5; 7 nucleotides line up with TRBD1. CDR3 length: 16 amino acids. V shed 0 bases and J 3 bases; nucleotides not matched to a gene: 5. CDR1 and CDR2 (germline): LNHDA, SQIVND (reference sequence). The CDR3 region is CASSIETGRANQPQHF. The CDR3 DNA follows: TGTGCCAGTAGTATAGAGACAGGGAGGGCCAATCAGCCCCAGCATTTT.

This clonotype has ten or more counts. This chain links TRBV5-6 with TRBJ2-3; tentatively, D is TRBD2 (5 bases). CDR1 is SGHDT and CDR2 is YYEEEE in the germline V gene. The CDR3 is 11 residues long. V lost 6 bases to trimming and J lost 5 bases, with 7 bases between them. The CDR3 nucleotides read TGTGCCAGCACCCGGGGAGATACGCAGTATTTT. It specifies CASTRGDTQYF.

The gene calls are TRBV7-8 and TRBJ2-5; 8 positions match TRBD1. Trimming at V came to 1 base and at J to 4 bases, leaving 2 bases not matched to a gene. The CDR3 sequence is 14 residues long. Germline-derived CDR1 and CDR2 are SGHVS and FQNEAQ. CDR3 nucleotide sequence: TGTGCCAGCAGCTTAGGACAGGGGATAGAGACCCAGTACTTC. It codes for CASSLGQGIETQYF.

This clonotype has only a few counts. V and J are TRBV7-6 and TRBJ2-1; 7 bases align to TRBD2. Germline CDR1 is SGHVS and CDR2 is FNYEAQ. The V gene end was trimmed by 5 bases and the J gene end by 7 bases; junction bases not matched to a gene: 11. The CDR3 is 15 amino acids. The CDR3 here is CASSVTLAELNEQFF. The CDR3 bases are TGTGCCAGCAGCGTGACCCTAGCGGAGCTAAATGAGCAGTTCTTC. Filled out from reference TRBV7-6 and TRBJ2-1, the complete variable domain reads GAGVSQSPRYKVTKRGQDVALRCDPISGHVSLYWYRQALGQGPEFLTYFNYEAQQDKSGLPNDRFSAERPEGSISTLTIQRTEQRDSAMYRCASSVTLAELNEQFFGPGTRLTVL.

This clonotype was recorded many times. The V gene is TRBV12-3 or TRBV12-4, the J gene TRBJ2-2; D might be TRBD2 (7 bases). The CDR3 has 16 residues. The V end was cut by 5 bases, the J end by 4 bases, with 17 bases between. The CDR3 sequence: CASSADEGGGTGELFF. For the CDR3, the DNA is TGTGCCAGCAGTGCCGATGAGGGGGGGGGCACCGGGGAGCTGTTTTTT.